A selection of T cell receptor beta chains follows, all from one sample in a study of T cell responses to AZD1222 COVID-19 vaccine. Some clones are missing from TCRdb's copy, which holds only in-frame ones; the method was immunoSEQ multiplex PCR. In the table there are just over 150,000 clones, more than 85% of which are singletons. The sample in question was peripheral blood, obtained after recovery from COVID-19. All receptors derive from an adult who had recovered from COVID-19. Each CDR3 is given with its conserved first and last residue. A D gene is named only where the DNA matches it firmly. Size is stated for part of the rows, as once, few or many counts, or as a class when the clone is expanded.

J gene: TRBJ1-6
clone size: NA
V gene: TRBV5-1
D gene: NA
CDR3 DNA: TGCGCCAGCAGCGGGAACCCGGGGCCATCGAATTCACCCCTCCACTTT
CDR3 protein: CASSGNPGPSNSPLHF

J gene: TRBJ2-1
clone size: NA
V gene: TRBV12-2
D gene: NA
CDR3 DNA: TGTGCAAGTCGCTTAGTGGGTCGGAGCGGGCCGAACAATGAGCAGTTCTTC
CDR3 protein: CASRLVGRSGPNNEQFF

J gene: TRBJ1-4
clone size: NA
V gene: TRBV27
D gene: NA
CDR3 DNA: TGTGCCAGCAGTTTCCGGGGCCCAACTAATGAAAAACTGTTTTTT
CDR3 protein: CASSFRGPTNEKLFF

J gene: TRBJ2-7
clone size: once
V gene: TRBV19
D gene: TRBD1
CDR3 DNA: TGTGCCAGCCAAGGGACAGCTGGTGGGAGCTCCTACGAGCAGTACTTC
CDR3 protein: CASQGTAGGSSYEQYF

J gene: TRBJ2-7
clone size: NA
V gene: TRBV20-1
D gene: TRBD2
CDR3 DNA: TGCAGTGCTAGTCTGGCTAGCGGGAGTGGCGAGCAGTACTTC
CDR3 protein: CSASLASGSGEQYF

J gene: TRBJ1-2
clone size: NA
V gene: TRBV9
D gene: TRBD1
CDR3 DNA: TGTGCCAGCAGGGGGGACGAACAGGGGAACTATGGCTACACCTTC
CDR3 protein: CASRGDEQGNYGYTF

J gene: TRBJ2-5
clone size: NA
V gene: TRBV18
D gene: TRBD2
CDR3 DNA: TGTGCCAGCTCACCACCGAGCGTCGGGGGGGAGACCCAGTACTTC
CDR3 protein: CASSPPSVGGETQYF

J gene: TRBJ2-7
clone size: NA
V gene: TRBV18
D gene: NA
CDR3 DNA: TGTGCCAGCTCACAATGGACGGAGAGCTCCTACGAGCAGTACTTC
CDR3 protein: CASSQWTESSYEQYF

J gene: TRBJ1-6
clone size: few
V gene: TRBV4-3
D gene: NA
CDR3 DNA: TGCGCCAGCAGCGGCTCCTATAATTCACCCCTCCACTTT
CDR3 protein: CASSGSYNSPLHF

J gene: TRBJ1-2
clone size: NA
V gene: TRBV28
D gene: NA
CDR3 DNA: TGTGCCAGCAGGGCAGCCCTAATCTCCTATGGCTACACCTTC
CDR3 protein: CASRAALISYGYTF

J gene: TRBJ1-2
clone size: NA
V gene: TRBV6-5
D gene: NA
CDR3 DNA: TGTGCCACCACCAAGGACGGATACTATGGCTACACCTTC
CDR3 protein: CATTKDGYYGYTF

J gene: TRBJ2-7
clone size: NA
V gene: TRBV7-3
D gene: NA
CDR3 DNA: TGTGCCAGCAGCTTAAAAAGGGAGGTCTACGAGCAGTACTTC
CDR3 protein: CASSLKREVYEQYF

J gene: TRBJ2-7
clone size: NA
V gene: TRBV4-3
D gene: NA
CDR3 DNA: TGCGCCAGCAGCCAAGAGGGCAGGGGTACGTACGAGCAGTACTTC
CDR3 protein: CASSQEGRGTYEQYF

J gene: TRBJ2-1
clone size: NA
V gene: TRBV7-9
D gene: NA
CDR3 DNA: TGTGCCAGCAGCTTAGCGGCGATAGTCAATGAGCAGTTCTTC
CDR3 protein: CASSLAAIVNEQFF

J gene: TRBJ2-1
clone size: NA
V gene: TRBV12-5
D gene: NA
CDR3 DNA: TGTGCTAGTGGTTCAGGGGGGGAGCGTGAGCAGTTCTTC
CDR3 protein: CASGSGGEREQFF

J gene: TRBJ2-1
clone size: NA
V gene: TRBV7-2
D gene: TRBD1
CDR3 DNA: TGTGCCAGCAGCTTATACAGGGGCGGCAATGAGCAGTTCTTC
CDR3 protein: CASSLYRGGNEQFF

J gene: TRBJ2-7
clone size: NA
V gene: TRBV23-1
D gene: NA
CDR3 DNA: TGCGCCAGCAGAGTCCCCACAGCGATGGAGCCGGACGAGCAGTACTTC
CDR3 protein: CASRVPTAMEPDEQYF

J gene: TRBJ1-2
clone size: NA
V gene: TRBV9
D gene: NA
CDR3 DNA: TGTGCCAGCAGCGTAGTGGAGACAGCAACCGGCTACACCTTC
CDR3 protein: CASSVVETATGYTF

J gene: TRBJ2-4
clone size: NA
V gene: TRBV7-9
D gene: TRBD2
CDR3 DNA: TGTGCCAGCAGCCCCCGGGAGGGGTTACTAGCCAAAAACATTCAGTACTTC
CDR3 protein: CASSPREGLLAKNIQYF

J gene: TRBJ2-7
clone size: NA
V gene: TRBV21-1
D gene: NA
CDR3 DNA: TGTGCCAGCACCAAACGTGGGGGGTACGAGCAGTACTTC
CDR3 protein: CASTKRGGYEQYF

J gene: TRBJ1-4
clone size: NA
V gene: TRBV28
D gene: NA
CDR3 DNA: TGTGCCAGCAGCCCGCCGCCCCGGGAAAAACTGTTTTTT
CDR3 protein: CASSPPPREKLFF

J gene: TRBJ2-7
clone size: NA
V gene: TRBV15
D gene: NA
CDR3 DNA: TGTGCCACCAGCAGAGATAATGCTCTCCCGGAGCAGTACTTC
CDR3 protein: CATSRDNALPEQYF

J gene: TRBJ1-3
clone size: once
V gene: TRBV18
D gene: TRBD1
CDR3 DNA: TGTGCCAGCTCACCCGCGGGACAGGGGACCCTCTCTGGAAACACCATATATTTT
CDR3 protein: CASSPAGQGTLSGNTIYF

J gene: TRBJ1-2
clone size: NA
V gene: TRBV7-2
D gene: NA
CDR3 DNA: TGTGCCAGCAGCTTAGGGTCGTCTCCCCTCTATGGCTACACCTTC
CDR3 protein: CASSLGSSPLYGYTF

J gene: TRBJ2-5
clone size: NA
V gene: TRBV2
D gene: NA
CDR3 DNA: TGTGCCAGCAGTGAAAATCAGGCATCTGGCGAAGAGACCCAGTACTTC
CDR3 protein: CASSENQASGEETQYF

J gene: TRBJ1-5
clone size: NA
V gene: TRBV6-6
D gene: NA
CDR3 DNA: TGTGCCAGCGGTCAACAGGGAGCTCAGCCCCAGCATTTT
CDR3 protein: CASGQQGAQPQHF

J gene: TRBJ2-2
clone size: NA
V gene: TRBV15
D gene: NA
CDR3 DNA: TGTGCCACCAGCAAGGGGAACACCGGGGAGCTGTTTTTT
CDR3 protein: CATSKGNTGELFF

J gene: TRBJ1-4
clone size: NA
V gene: TRBV7-9
D gene: TRBD1
CDR3 DNA: TGTGCCAGCAGTCGGACAGGGAGTAGTGAAAAACTGTTTTTT
CDR3 protein: CASSRTGSSEKLFF

J gene: TRBJ1-2
clone size: NA
V gene: TRBV19
D gene: NA
CDR3 DNA: TGTGCCAGTAGTATAGGATGGCAGCCCGATTCCAGCTACACCTTC
CDR3 protein: CASSIGWQPDSSYTF

J gene: TRBJ1-6
clone size: NA
V gene: TRBV6-6
D gene: TRBD1
CDR3 DNA: TGTGCCAGCAGGAGGGACAGGGGAGGTTCACCCCTCCACTTT
CDR3 protein: CASRRDRGGSPLHF

J gene: TRBJ2-7
clone size: NA
V gene: TRBV7-2
D gene: TRBD2
CDR3 DNA: TGTGCCAGCAGCTTTAGCGGGAGTCCCTACGAGCAGTACTTC
CDR3 protein: CASSFSGSPYEQYF

J gene: TRBJ2-2
clone size: NA
V gene: TRBV5-1
D gene: NA
CDR3 DNA: TGCGCCAGCAGCCATAGGACAGCACAGAACACCGGGGAGCTGTTTTTT
CDR3 protein: CASSHRTAQNTGELFF

J gene: TRBJ1-5
clone size: NA
V gene: TRBV10-3
D gene: NA
CDR3 DNA: TGTGCCATCAGAGGGGACAATCAGCCCCAGCATTTT
CDR3 protein: CAIRGDNQPQHF

J gene: TRBJ2-1
clone size: NA
V gene: TRBV11-2
D gene: TRBD2
CDR3 DNA: TGTGCCAGCAGCTTATGGGTAGCGGGGGGCGGCAATGAGCAGTTCTTC
CDR3 protein: CASSLWVAGGGNEQFF

J gene: TRBJ1-1
clone size: NA
V gene: TRBV28
D gene: NA
CDR3 DNA: TGTGCCAGCAGTCTCCCCAGGGGTAGTAACACTGAAGCTTTCTTT
CDR3 protein: CASSLPRGSNTEAFF

J gene: TRBJ1-2
clone size: few
V gene: TRBV4-2
D gene: NA
CDR3 DNA: TGTGCCAGCAGCCAAGACGCGGGGAACTATGGCTACACCTTC
CDR3 protein: CASSQDAGNYGYTF

J gene: TRBJ1-6
clone size: NA
V gene: TRBV15
D gene: TRBD1
CDR3 DNA: TGTGCCACCAGCACCCGGGACAGGAATTCACCCCTCCACTTT
CDR3 protein: CATSTRDRNSPLHF

J gene: TRBJ2-5
clone size: NA
V gene: TRBV5-4
D gene: TRBD1
CDR3 DNA: TGTGCCAGCACCAAGCCCACCTCAGGGGGCAGGGGAGAGACCCAGTACTTC
CDR3 protein: CASTKPTSGGRGETQYF

J gene: TRBJ2-6
clone size: NA
V gene: TRBV9
D gene: NA
CDR3 DNA: TGTGCCAGCACCCTAGGGGCTCCCGGGGCCAACGTCCTGACTTTC
CDR3 protein: CASTLGAPGANVLTF

J gene: TRBJ2-1
clone size: NA
V gene: TRBV10-2
D gene: NA
CDR3 DNA: TGCGCCACCCATGGGGGCTTGGGAAGCAATGAGCAGTTCTTC
CDR3 protein: CATHGGLGSNEQFF

J gene: TRBJ1-4
clone size: NA
V gene: TRBV29-1
D gene: NA
CDR3 DNA: TGCAGCGTTTCCCCGACAGTACATAATGAAAAACTGTTTTTT
CDR3 protein: CSVSPTVHNEKLFF

J gene: TRBJ2-1
clone size: once
V gene: TRBV11-3
D gene: NA
CDR3 DNA: TGTGCCAGCAGCTTAGGCGTGGGAGATGGCTACAATGAGCAGTTCTTC
CDR3 protein: CASSLGVGDGYNEQFF

J gene: TRBJ1-3
clone size: NA
V gene: TRBV19
D gene: TRBD1
CDR3 DNA: TGTGCCAGTAGTCCCCGGACAGGGTTTGGAAACACCATATATTTT
CDR3 protein: CASSPRTGFGNTIYF

J gene: TRBJ2-2
clone size: few
V gene: TRBV14
D gene: NA
CDR3 DNA: TGTGCCAGCAGCCAAGATAGGGACTGGGCGAACACCGGGGAGCTGTTTTTT
CDR3 protein: CASSQDRDWANTGELFF

J gene: TRBJ2-6
clone size: NA
V gene: TRBV6-5
D gene: NA
CDR3 DNA: TGTGCCAGCGCCATAGGGCTCTCTGGGGCCAACGTCCTGACTTTC
CDR3 protein: CASAIGLSGANVLTF

J gene: TRBJ1-1
clone size: NA
V gene: TRBV14
D gene: TRBD1
CDR3 DNA: TGTGCCAGCAGCCAAGTCAGGGGGCGTCGTACTGAAGCTTTCTTT
CDR3 protein: CASSQVRGRRTEAFF

J gene: TRBJ2-3
clone size: NA
V gene: TRBV14
D gene: NA
CDR3 DNA: TGTGCCAGCAGCCCAAAACCGACAGTCCTCGGCACAGATACGCAGTATTTT
CDR3 protein: CASSPKPTVLGTDTQYF

J gene: TRBJ2-7
clone size: NA
V gene: TRBV6-5
D gene: NA
CDR3 DNA: TGTGCCAGCAGTCAACTCGGTCGAGATCAGTACTTC
CDR3 protein: CASSQLGRDQYF

J gene: TRBJ1-6
clone size: NA
V gene: TRBV7-2
D gene: NA
CDR3 DNA: TGTGCCAGCAGCCCGAGCAGGCAGGGTAATTCACCCCTCCACTTT
CDR3 protein: CASSPSRQGNSPLHF

J gene: TRBJ2-7
clone size: NA
V gene: TRBV20-1
D gene: NA
CDR3 DNA: TGCAGTGCTAGTGGTCAGGGGATGGGCTACGAGCAGTACTTC
CDR3 protein: CSASGQGMGYEQYF

J gene: TRBJ1-1
clone size: NA
V gene: TRBV5-4
D gene: NA
CDR3 DNA: TGTGCCAGCAACGTGTGGGGGGGGTGGAACACTGAAGCTTTCTTT
CDR3 protein: CASNVWGGWNTEAFF

J gene: TRBJ2-1
clone size: NA
V gene: TRBV5-4
D gene: NA
CDR3 DNA: TGTGCCAGCAGCCCTGATAGCTCCTACAATGAGCAGTTCTTC
CDR3 protein: CASSPDSSYNEQFF

J gene: TRBJ2-1
clone size: NA
V gene: TRBV4-2
D gene: TRBD2
CDR3 DNA: TGTGCCAGCAGCCAAGGGACAGCGGGAGTTGAGCAGTTCTTC
CDR3 protein: CASSQGTAGVEQFF

J gene: TRBJ2-7
clone size: NA
V gene: TRBV19
D gene: TRBD2
CDR3 DNA: TGTGCCAGTAGTACTAGCGGAGACTACGAGCAGTACTTC
CDR3 protein: CASSTSGDYEQYF

J gene: TRBJ2-5
clone size: NA
V gene: TRBV5-5
D gene: NA
CDR3 DNA: TGTGCCAGCAGCGGAGAAGGATATCTAGAGACCCAGTACTTC
CDR3 protein: CASSGEGYLETQYF

J gene: TRBJ1-1
clone size: NA
V gene: TRBV3-1/TRBV3-2
D gene: TRBD1
CDR3 DNA: TGTGCCAGCAGCCGAGGAACAGGGGGCTTTAATGAAGCTTTCTTT
CDR3 protein: CASSRGTGGFNEAFF

J gene: TRBJ1-6
clone size: once
V gene: TRBV16
D gene: TRBD1
CDR3 DNA: TGTGCCAGCAGCCAAGGGACAGGGAATAATTCACCCCTCCACTTT
CDR3 protein: CASSQGTGNNSPLHF

J gene: TRBJ2-1
clone size: NA
V gene: TRBV27
D gene: NA
CDR3 DNA: TGTGCCAGCACCCGCAACAATGAGCAGTTCTTC
CDR3 protein: CASTRNNEQFF